This T cell receptor beta chain emerged from a study of cytomegalovirus exposure and HLA in healthy donors. 60 Vbeta and 13 Jbeta primers were used in PCR. Some clones are missing from TCRdb's copy, which holds only in-frame ones; the method was immunoSEQ multiplex PCR. The repertoire consists of more than 90,000 clones, with more than 75% occurring once and the leading ten covering 0.76%. CDR3 size: 14 residues. V was cut by 4 bases and J by 2 bases, with 9 bases left in between. Germline V CDR1 and CDR2: MNHEY, SVGAGI. This chain uses TRBV6-5 with TRBJ1-3; TRBD1 is a possible D gene (6 bases). Sequenced sample: PBMCs. The source is a woman in her fifties or sixties in good health and CMV-seronegative. The CDR3 spells CASSLGQPGNTIYF. CDR3 bases: TGTGCCAGCAGTTTAGGACAGCCTGGAAACACCATATATTTT.